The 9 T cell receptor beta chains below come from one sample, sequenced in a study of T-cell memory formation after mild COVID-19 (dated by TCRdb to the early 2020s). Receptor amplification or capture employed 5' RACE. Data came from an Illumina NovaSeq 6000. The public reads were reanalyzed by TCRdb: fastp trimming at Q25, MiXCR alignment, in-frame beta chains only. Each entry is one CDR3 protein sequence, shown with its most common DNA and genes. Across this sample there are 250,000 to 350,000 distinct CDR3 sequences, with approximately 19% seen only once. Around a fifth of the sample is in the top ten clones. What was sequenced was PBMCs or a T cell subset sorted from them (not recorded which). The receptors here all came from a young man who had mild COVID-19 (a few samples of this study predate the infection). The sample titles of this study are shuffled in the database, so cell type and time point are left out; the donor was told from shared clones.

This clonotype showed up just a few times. As DNA, the CDR3 is TGTGCCTGGAGTGTCCAGGGTGGCTATGGCTACACCTTC. Translating it yields CAWSVQGGYGYTF. The V gene is TRBV30, the J gene TRBJ1-2, with D maybe TRBD1 (5 bases). CDR1 and CDR2 (germline): GTSNPN, SVGIG (reference sequence). This CDR3 is 13 amino acids long. Trimming shortened V by 0 bases and J by 4 bases, and 9 bases separated the two germline ends.

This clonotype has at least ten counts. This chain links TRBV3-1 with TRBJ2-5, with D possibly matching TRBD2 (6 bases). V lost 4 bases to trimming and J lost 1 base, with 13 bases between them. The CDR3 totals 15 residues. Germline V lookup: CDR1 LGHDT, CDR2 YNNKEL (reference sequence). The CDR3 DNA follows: TGTGCCAGCAGCCCAAGCGGAGGGACCCAAGAGACCCAGTACTTC. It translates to CASSPSGGTQETQYF.

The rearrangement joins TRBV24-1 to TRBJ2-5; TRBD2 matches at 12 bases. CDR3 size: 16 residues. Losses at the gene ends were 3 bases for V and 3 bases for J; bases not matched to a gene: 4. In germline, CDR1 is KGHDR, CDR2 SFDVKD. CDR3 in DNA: TGTGCCACCAGTGATCCTAGCGGGGGGGAGGAAGAGACCCAGTACTTC. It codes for CATSDPSGGEEETQYF.

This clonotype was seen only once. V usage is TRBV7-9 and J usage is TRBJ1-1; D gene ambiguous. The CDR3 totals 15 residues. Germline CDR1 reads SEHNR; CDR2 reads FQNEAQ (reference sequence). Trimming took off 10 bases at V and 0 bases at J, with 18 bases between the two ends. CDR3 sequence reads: CATSTVGLMNTEAFF. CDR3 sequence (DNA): TGTGCCACCTCAACCGTGGGCCTCATGAACACTGAAGCTTTCTTT.

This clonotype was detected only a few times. CDR3 protein: CASSPYETQYF. The DNA for the CDR3 is TGTGCCAGCAGCCCCTACGAGACCCAGTACTTC. V gene TRBV11-2 combines with J gene TRBJ2-5; D gene unclear. The CDR3 sequence is 11 residues long. CDR1 and CDR2 (germline): SGHAT, FQNNGV. With 5 bases removed from V and 5 bases from J, the gap between germline ends came to 6 bases.

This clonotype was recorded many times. In nucleotides, the CDR3 is TGTGCCAGCAGCCATTACACTACTGGGGCCAACGTCCTGACTTTC. As protein: CASSHYTTGANVLTF. V gene TRBV27 combines with J gene TRBJ2-6; D is unresolved. Trimming took off 6 bases at V and 2 bases at J, with 11 bases between the two ends. Germline V lookup: CDR1 MNHEY, CDR2 SMNVEV (reference sequence). This CDR3 spans 15 amino acids.

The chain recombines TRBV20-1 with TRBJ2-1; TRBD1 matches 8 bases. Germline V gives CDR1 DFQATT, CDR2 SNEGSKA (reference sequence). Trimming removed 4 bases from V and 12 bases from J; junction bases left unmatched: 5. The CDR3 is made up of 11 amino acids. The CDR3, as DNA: TGCAGTGCTATTAACAGGGGGGTGCAGTTCTTC. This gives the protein CSAINRGVQFF.

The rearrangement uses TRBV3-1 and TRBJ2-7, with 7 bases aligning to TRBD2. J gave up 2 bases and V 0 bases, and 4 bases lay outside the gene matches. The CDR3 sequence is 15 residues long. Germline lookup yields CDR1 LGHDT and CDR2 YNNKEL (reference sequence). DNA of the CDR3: TGTGCCAGCAGCCAAGAAGGCGGGGGTACCTACGAGCAGTACTTC. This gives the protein CASSQEGGGTYEQYF.

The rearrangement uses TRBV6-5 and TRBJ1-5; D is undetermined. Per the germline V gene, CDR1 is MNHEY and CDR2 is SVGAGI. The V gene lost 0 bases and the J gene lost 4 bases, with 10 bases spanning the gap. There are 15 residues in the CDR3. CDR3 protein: CASSYSMTGNQPQHF. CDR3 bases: TGTGCCAGCAGTTACTCGATGACCGGGAATCAGCCCCAGCATTTT.